The present TCR beta chain was sequenced within a study of identical twins. Study results and caveats: Whereas memory repertoires showed no such difference, abundant cord blood beta clonotypes carried fewer insertions.

Only healthy Caucasians were enrolled as donors. TCRdb reprocessed the 5' RACE reads via MiXCR and lists one record per CDR3 protein. The sample shows around 240,000 distinct CDR3 sequences, 8% to 11% of them seen only once. This clonotype showed up many times. Its matching antigen is unknown. Germline V gives CDR1 DFQATT, CDR2 SNEGSKA (reference sequence). The CDR3 is 12 amino acids. Trimming cost V 0 bases and J 7 bases; bases outside gene matches: 2. The sequence derives from a man aged 45 to 65 in good health. The sample taken for sequencing was memory T cells sorted from blood. The chain is built from TRBV20-1 and TRBJ2-7; the match to TRBD2 covers 8 bases. CDR3 nucleotides: TGCAGTGCTAGAGACGGGAGGGGAGAGCAGTACTTC. Translated, it gives CSARDGRGEQYF.